This T cell receptor (beta chain) was sequenced during a study of T-cell memory formation after mild COVID-19. As regards this clonotype: Its antigen remains unknown.

The junction had 5 bases not matched to a gene; V was cut back by 1 base and J by 5 bases. Germline-derived CDR1 and CDR2 are SEHNR and FQNEAQ (reference sequence). The CDR3 has 15 residues. MiXCR was run by TCRdb on the 5' RACE reads, yielding one entry per CDR3 protein. The profile shows 200,000 to 250,000 distinct CDR3 sequences, over 9% of them singletons. Study observations and caveats: Clonal second-wave expansions that peaked on day 37 had unconfirmed SARS-CoV-2 specificity. The study detected some responding clones in pre-infection memory, suggesting cross-reactive memory joined.

The chain has TRBV7-9 and TRBJ1-5, with 7 bases that match TRBD1. Source material: PBMCs or a T cell subset sorted from them (not recorded which). The clonotype was recovered from a man between 18 and 35 years old who had mild COVID-19 (a few samples of this study predate the infection). Cell type and time point are not known. CDR3 protein: CASSLGTGSYQPQHF. The CDR3, as DNA: TGTGCCAGCAGCTTAGGGACAGGATCTTATCAGCCCCAGCATTTT. The variable domain in full, completed from reference TRBV7-9 and TRBJ1-5, reads DTGVSQNPRHKITKRGQNVTFRCDPISEHNRLYWYRQTLGQGPEFLTYFQNEAQLEKSRLLSDRFSAERPKGSFSTLEIQRTEQGDSAMYLCASSLGTGSYQPQHFGDGTRLSIL.